This T cell receptor beta chain is from a study of cytomegalovirus exposure and HLA in healthy donors. Primers for the PCR totalled 60 Vbeta and 13 Jbeta. In the original processing: In a later analysis, the count reached 74 million or so unique TCR beta chains, with about 9.9 million shared. Some clones are missing from TCRdb's copy, which holds only in-frame ones; the method was immunoSEQ multiplex PCR. That table is the source of V, J and clone size, and D and trimming were worked out from the DNA. The sample consists of about 200,000 clones, around 80% of them appearing once. CDR3 length: 14 amino acids. The V gene end was trimmed by 6 bases and the J gene end by 5 bases; junction bases not matched to a gene: 5. CDR1 is SNHLY, CDR2 FYNNEI, per germline. General observations from the study: The authors assumed roughly uniform sequencing depth across donors for presence/absence analyses.

This clone was found a few times. Its antigen is as yet unknown. The TCR originated in a man aged 45-60 years in good health and CMV-seronegative. V gene TRBV2 combines with J gene TRBJ2-7; 12 bases agree with TRBD2. Sequenced: PBMCs. The CDR3 DNA follows: TGTGCCAGCAGGGACAGACTAGCGGGAGACGAGCAGTACTTC. This gives the protein CASRDRLAGDEQYF.